Detailed here is one TCR beta chain. This clone was seen repeatedly, ten times or more. Its binding antigen is unknown. Qualities for individual bases were not recorded, and no much larger clone is one base off. The germline V end is reduced by 4 bases and the J end by 6 bases; junction bases left unmatched: 10. CDR3 length: 15 amino acids, cysteine to phenylalanine. Only the CDR3 region is kept as DNA, spanning 45 bases read in frame from base 1. CDR1 and CDR2, per the germline V gene, are SGHDT and YYEEEE. This sample stems from a study of cytotoxic CD8 clonotypes in ibrutinib-treated CLL (dated by TCRdb to the early 2020s). Study-wide context: The cohort had about a dozen relapsed/refractory and approximately 14 treatment-naive patients; roughly 17 were IGHV unmutated. On average, each sample yielded 255,043 productive templates and tens of thousands of productive rearrangements. Response samples were obtained after a median of about 13 months of treatment, with a range of roughly 6 to 40 months. Every remission and progressive disease sample was obtained while ibrutinib was still being received by the patients. Cryopreserved peripheral blood mononuclear cells were collected at three points: before therapy, at response, and at either sustained remission or disease progression. Longitudinal samples were obtainable from about 30% of the roughly 86 participants in the trial. Partial responses were observed in 24 patients and complete responses in 2; after a median follow-up of roughly 72 months, remission was maintained in 14 patients and progression was observed in roughly 12.

General study outcomes and caveats: At baseline, clonality was higher than in age-matched healthy donors and showed a strong correlation with circulating CD8+ T-cell counts. Clonality increased at ibrutinib response, stayed stable in sustained remission, and fell back toward baseline at progression. Public clonotypes were rare and either shrank or stayed stable during treatment, and the rise in clonality at ibrutinib response reflected expansion of private clonotypes. Sampling times were not matched between sustained-remission and progressing patients, and lymph node repertoires were not studied.

A MiSeq instrument was used for deep resolution sequencing, which targeted depths ranging from 1 in 1 million up to 1 in 200,000 T cells, with coverage averaging 10x for each clonotype. The immunoSEQ hsTCRB Kit was used to generate the TCR beta libraries. The authors' pipeline ran thus. ImmunoSEQ Data Assistant and ImmunoSEQ Analyzer were used for data analysis, and V, D and J genes were assigned according to IMGT definitions. Clonality, with values ranging from 0 to 1, was calculated as one minus the normalized Shannon entropy of productive rearrangement frequencies. Public clonotype analysis was restricted to overrepresented clonotypes comprising at least 0.05% of each patient's repertoire. Thirteen age-matched healthy donor repertoires from immuneACCESS were used as controls for clonality. The immuneACCESS repertoire file appears here via TCRdb, limited to in-frame rearrangements. These files lack a portion of the clones; in checked studies, under half of the deficit traces to unresolved V genes, and the cause of the others is not known. From that table come the V and J calls and clone size; the DNA was used to work out D and trimming. Across this sample there are 50,000 to 70,000 clones, with nearly 55% seen only once. The ten largest clones take up 24% of the sample.

The sample's time point label is to be understood as: progressive disease on ibrutinib. For TCR beta library preparation, approximately 2 micrograms of genomic DNA was extracted from cryopreserved PBMCs. Longitudinal blood samples from CLL patients receiving ibrutinib monotherapy were subjected to high-throughput TCR beta sequencing. The patients were enrolled in a single-center, open-label phase 2 trial of ibrutinib monotherapy. Sequences were derived from PBMCs, sampled at disease progression, from a patient treated with ibrutinib. The V and J genes are TRBV5-6 and TRBJ1-5; 7 bases in the middle match TRBD1. This TCR was recovered from a human donor with chronic lymphocytic leukemia. This receptor has the CDR3 CASSPWQGEPQPQHF. The DNA reads as follows: TGTGCCAGCAGCCCCTGGCAGGGGGAGCCTCAGCCCCAGCATTTT.